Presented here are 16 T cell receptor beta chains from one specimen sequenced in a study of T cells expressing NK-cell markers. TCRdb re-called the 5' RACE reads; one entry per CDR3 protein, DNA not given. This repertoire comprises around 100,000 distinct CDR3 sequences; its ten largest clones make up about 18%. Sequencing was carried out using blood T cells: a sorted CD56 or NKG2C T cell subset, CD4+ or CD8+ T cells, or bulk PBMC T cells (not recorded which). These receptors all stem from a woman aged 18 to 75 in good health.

The CDR3 loop reads CASSHRDKYEQYF. This chain joins TRBV7-9 and TRBJ2-7; TCRdb designates TRBD1, a call that cannot be tested without DNA. The CDR3 length is 13 residues. The germline gives CDR1 SEHNR, CDR2 FQNEAQ (reference sequence). Supplemented by reference TRBV7-9 and TRBJ2-7, the full variable domain reads DTGVSQNPRHKITKRGQNVTFRCDPISEHNRLYWYRQTLGQGPEFLTYFQNEAQLEKSRLLSDRFSAERPKGSFSTLEIQRTEQGDSAMYLCASSHRDKYEQYFGPGTRLTVT.

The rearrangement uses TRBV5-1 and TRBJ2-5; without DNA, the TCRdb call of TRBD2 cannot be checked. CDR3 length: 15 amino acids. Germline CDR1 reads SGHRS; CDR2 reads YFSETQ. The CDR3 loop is CASSLEAGVSETQYF.

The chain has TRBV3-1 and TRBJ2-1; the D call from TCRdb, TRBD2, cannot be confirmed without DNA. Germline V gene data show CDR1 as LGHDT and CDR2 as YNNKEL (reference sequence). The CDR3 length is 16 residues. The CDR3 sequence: CASSPRGGGPGNEQFF.

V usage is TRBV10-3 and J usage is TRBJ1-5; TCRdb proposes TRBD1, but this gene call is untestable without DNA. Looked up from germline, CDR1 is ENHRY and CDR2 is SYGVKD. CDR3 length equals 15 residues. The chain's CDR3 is CAISEGTGSNQPQHF.

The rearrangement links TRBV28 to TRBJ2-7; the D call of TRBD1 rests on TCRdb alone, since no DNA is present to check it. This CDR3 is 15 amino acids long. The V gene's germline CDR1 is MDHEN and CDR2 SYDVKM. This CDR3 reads CASSPLTRGGLEQYF.

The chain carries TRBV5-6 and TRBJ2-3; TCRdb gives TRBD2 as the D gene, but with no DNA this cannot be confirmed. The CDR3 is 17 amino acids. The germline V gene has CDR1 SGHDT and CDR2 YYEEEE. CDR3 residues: CASSTTWDFLGTDTQYF.

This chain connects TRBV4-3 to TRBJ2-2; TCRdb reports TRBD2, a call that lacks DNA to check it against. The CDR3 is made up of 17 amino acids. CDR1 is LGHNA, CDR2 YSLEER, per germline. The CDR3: CASSQDRTSSYTGELFF.

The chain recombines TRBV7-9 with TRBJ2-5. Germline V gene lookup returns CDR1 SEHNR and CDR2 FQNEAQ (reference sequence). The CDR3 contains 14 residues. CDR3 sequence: CASSLDRQQETQYF.

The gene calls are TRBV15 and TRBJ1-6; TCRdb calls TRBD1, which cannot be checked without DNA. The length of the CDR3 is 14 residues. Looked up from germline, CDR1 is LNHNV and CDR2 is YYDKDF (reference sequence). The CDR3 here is CATSKLGDGQALHF.

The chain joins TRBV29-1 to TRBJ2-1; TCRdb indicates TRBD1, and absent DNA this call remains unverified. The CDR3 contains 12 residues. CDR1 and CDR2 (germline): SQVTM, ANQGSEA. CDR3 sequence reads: CSSRGGYGEQFF.

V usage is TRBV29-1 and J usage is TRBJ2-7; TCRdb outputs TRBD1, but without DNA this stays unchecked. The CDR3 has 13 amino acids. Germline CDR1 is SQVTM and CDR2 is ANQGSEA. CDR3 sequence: CSVIGTGAFEQYF.

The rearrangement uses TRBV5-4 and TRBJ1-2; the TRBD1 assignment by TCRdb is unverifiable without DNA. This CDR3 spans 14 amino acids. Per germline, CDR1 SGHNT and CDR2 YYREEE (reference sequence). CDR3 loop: CASSSRDSPYGYTF.

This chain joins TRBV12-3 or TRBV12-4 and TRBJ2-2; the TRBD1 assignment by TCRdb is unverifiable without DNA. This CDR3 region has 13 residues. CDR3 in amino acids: CASTPQGAGELFF.

This CDR3 reads CATTPTSYNYGYTF. The rearrangement uses TRBV19 and TRBJ1-2. Germline V lookup: CDR1 LNHDA, CDR2 SQIVND (reference sequence). This CDR3 has 14 residues.

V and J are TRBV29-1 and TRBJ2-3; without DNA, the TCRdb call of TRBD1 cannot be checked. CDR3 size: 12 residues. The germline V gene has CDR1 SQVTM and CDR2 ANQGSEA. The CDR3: CSVRTATDTQYF.

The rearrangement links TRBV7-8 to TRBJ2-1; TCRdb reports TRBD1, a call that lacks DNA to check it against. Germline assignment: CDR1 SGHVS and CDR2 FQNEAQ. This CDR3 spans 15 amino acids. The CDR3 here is CASSTGTLSYNEQFF.